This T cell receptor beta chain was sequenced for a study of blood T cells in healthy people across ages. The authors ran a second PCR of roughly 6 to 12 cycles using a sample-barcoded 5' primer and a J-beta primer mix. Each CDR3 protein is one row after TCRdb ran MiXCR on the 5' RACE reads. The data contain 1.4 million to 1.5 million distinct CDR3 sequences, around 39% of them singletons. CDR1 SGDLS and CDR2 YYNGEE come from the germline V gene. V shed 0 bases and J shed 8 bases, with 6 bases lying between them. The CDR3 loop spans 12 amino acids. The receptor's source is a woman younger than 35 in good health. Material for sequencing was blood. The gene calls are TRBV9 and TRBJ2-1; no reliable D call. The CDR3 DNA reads TGTGCCAGCAGCGTAGATATGGATGAGCAGTTCTTC. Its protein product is CASSVDMDEQFF.